This T cell receptor beta chain comes out of a study of cytomegalovirus exposure and HLA in healthy donors. The CDR3 extends over 17 amino acids. V lost 3 bases, J lost 4 bases, and 20 bases lay in between. Germline CDR1 SEHNR, CDR2 FQNEAQ (reference sequence). With 60 Vbeta and 13 Jbeta primers, the PCR was carried out. Only in-frame clones appear in the TCRdb table, and some are missing; sequencing was by immunoSEQ multiplex PCR. The table shows some 190,000 clones, with around 80% occurring only once. Notes on the study in general: Immune exposure information available was restricted to CMV serostatus. TCR beta V segments were, for the most part, productive about 87% or about 30% of the time in an earlier analysis. Some TCR beta chains (164 of them) were listed as cytomegalovirus-associated.

As regards this clone: What it binds is not known.

The receptor was derived from a girl between 5 and 17 years old in good health and CMV-seropositive. Sequencing used PBMCs. The chain is built from TRBV7-9 and TRBJ2-3; D possibly corresponds to TRBD1 (6 bases). The CDR3 region has the DNA TGTGCCAGCAGCTTGGGGGAAGGCTGGGGGCCGGCAGATACGCAGTATTTT. It encodes CASSLGEGWGPADTQYF.